The 18 T cell receptor beta chains below come from one sample, sequenced in a study of blood T cells in healthy people across ages. Primers used in a second PCR of roughly 6 to 12 cycles were a sample-barcoded 5' primer and a J-beta primer mix. TCRdb analysed the 5' RACE reads with MiXCR anew, one entry per CDR3 protein. The sample gives 1.5 million to 2 million distinct CDR3 sequences, 28% of which show up once; roughly 8% is in the top ten. Material: blood. Receptors were obtained from a woman in her 30s in good health.

Turning to this clonotype: A read error may produce the germline difference seen at one junction end. The J gene is TRBJ1-1, the V gene TRBV18; D ambiguous. The CDR3 extends over 13 amino acids. The germline V gene encodes CDR1 KGHSH and CDR2 LQKENI. This chain's CDR3 is CTSSPSRNTEAFF. In DNA, the CDR3 is TGTACCAGCTCACCCAGCCGGAACACTGAAGCTTTCTTT.

This clonotype came up a few times. V is TRBV7-6 and J is TRBJ1-1, with TRBD1 matching over 10 bases. CDR1 SGHVS and CDR2 FNYEAQ come from the germline V gene. The CDR3 consists of 16 residues. After removal of 1 base from V and 4 bases from J, the junction contained 6 bases not matched to a gene. CDR3 in amino acids: CASSLGTGGKGTEAFF. In DNA form, the CDR3 reads TGTGCCAGCAGCTTAGGGACAGGGGGAAAGGGCACTGAAGCTTTCTTT.

This rearrangement joins TRBV3-1 to TRBJ1-2; D not certain. Germline V lookup: CDR1 LGHDT, CDR2 YNNKEL (reference sequence). The CDR3 sequence is 13 residues long. Deletions cut 4 bases from V and 10 bases from J, with 16 bases between. The chain's CDR3 is CASSRPGPLAYTF. The CDR3 DNA reads TGTGCCAGCAGCCGGCCGGGCCCCTTAGCCTACACCTTC.

J is TRBJ1-1 and V is TRBV9; 9 nucleotides agree with TRBD1. Germline V gives CDR1 SGDLS, CDR2 YYNGEE. V lost 3 bases to trimming and J lost 6 bases; unmatched junction nucleotides: 9. This CDR3 is 15 amino acids long. The CDR3 DNA sequence: TGTGCCAGCAGCGCAACACAGGGGGCAGGGGCTGAAGCTTTCTTT. It yields the protein CASSATQGAGAEAFF.

The chain uses TRBV24-1 and TRBJ2-3; 11 bases are shared with TRBD2. J gave up 6 bases and V 6 bases, and 10 bases lay outside the gene matches. This CDR3 spans 16 amino acids. Germline V gives CDR1 KGHDR, CDR2 SFDVKD. The CDR3 loop reads CATSPSLAGGADTQYF. The CDR3 bases are TGTGCCACCAGTCCCTCTCTAGCGGGGGGTGCGGATACGCAGTATTTT.

The chain couples TRBV3-1 to TRBJ1-2, with D possibly being TRBD1 (5 bases). The CDR3 spans 14 residues. The germline gives CDR1 LGHDT, CDR2 YNNKEL (reference sequence). With 0 bases removed from V and 6 bases from J, the gap between germline ends came to 11 bases. The CDR3 sequence: CASSQETAGDGYTF. CDR3 sequence (DNA): TGTGCCAGCAGCCAAGAGACAGCGGGGGATGGCTACACCTTC.

This clonotype showed up just a few times. The gene calls are TRBV12-3 or TRBV12-4 and TRBJ2-3; TRBD2 might be the D (6 bases). The CDR3 length is 13 residues. Trimming shortened V by 7 bases and J by 7 bases, and 15 bases separated the two germline ends. The CDR3 nucleotides are TGTGCCAGCACCCTCCCGGAGGGATATACGCAGTATTTT. This codes for CASTLPEGYTQYF.

This clonotype was found a few times. The CDR3 reads CSARDGAAGNTIYF. The CDR3 coding sequence is TGCAGTGCTAGAGACGGGGCTGCTGGAAACACCATATATTTT. V usage is TRBV20-1 and J usage is TRBJ1-3, with D tentatively TRBD1 (5 bases). The germline V gene encodes CDR1 DFQATT and CDR2 SNEGSKA (reference sequence). V was cut by 0 bases and J by 2 bases, with 8 bases left in between. The CDR3 has 14 residues.

This clonotype has a single count. This could be a read error, since a much larger clone is one nucleotide away. The rearrangement uses TRBV6-5 and TRBJ2-7, with D unresolved. Germline V lookup: CDR1 MNHEY, CDR2 SVGAGI. This CDR3 comprises 15 residues. V was pared by 0 bases and J by 7 bases, with 16 bases between. CDR3 loop: CASSYSFVGSREQYF. In nucleotides, the CDR3 is TGTGCCAGCAGTTACTCATTTGTAGGATCGAGGGAGCAGTACTTC.

A few counts support this clonotype. This chain connects TRBV4-1 to TRBJ2-2; D uncertain. The CDR3 extends over 14 amino acids. Trimming stripped 2 bases from V and 2 bases from J, with 6 bases between. Germline V gene sequence: CDR1 MGHRA, CDR2 YSYEKL. The CDR3 protein is CASSQQPNTGELFF. The CDR3, as DNA: TGCGCCAGCAGCCAACAACCTAACACCGGGGAGCTGTTTTTT.

This clonotype was found a few times. The genes are TRBV18 and TRBJ1-2, with 10 bases lining up with TRBD1. Germline loops: CDR1 KGHSH, CDR2 LQKENI. The CDR3 has 16 amino acids. V gave up 4 bases and J gave up 4 bases; unmatched junction bases: 9. The DNA of the CDR3 is TGTGCCAGCTCACGGTCCCGGGGACAGGGGACCTATGGCTACACCTTC. This translates into CASSRSRGQGTYGYTF. Drawing the rest from reference TRBV18 and TRBJ1-2, the complete variable domain is NAGVMQNPRHLVRRRGQEARLRCSPMKGHSHVYWYRQLPEEGLKFMVYLQKENIIDESGMPKERFSAEFPKEGPSILRIQQVVRGDSAAYFCASSRSRGQGTYGYTFGSGTRLTVV.

The chain employs TRBV7-9 and TRBJ2-3, with 8 bases lining up with TRBD2. Germline V gene sequence: CDR1 SEHNR, CDR2 FQNEAQ (reference sequence). The CDR3 covers 19 residues. The J segment lost 3 bases and the V segment lost 1 base, leaving 15 bases of the junction unmatched. The CDR3 DNA reads as TGTGCCAGCAGCTTAGAACCGGGACTAGTGGGAGTAGGTACAGATACGCAGTATTTT. It codes for CASSLEPGLVGVGTDTQYF.

Regarding this clonotype: A much larger clone differs by one base, so this may be a read error. The V gene is TRBV20-1, the J gene TRBJ2-7; weak D call: TRBD1 (5 bases). The CDR3 covers 14 residues. Germline V gene sequence: CDR1 DFQATT, CDR2 SNEGSKA (reference sequence). The ends were cut back, 7 bases at V and 7 bases at J, with 23 bases in the middle. The CDR3 DNA follows: TGCAGTGGCAGGGAACGGGCGGCCTACAATGAGCAGTACTTC. This gives the protein CSGRERAAYNEQYF.

This clonotype was counted between two and nine times. This chain connects TRBV6-6 to TRBJ1-5, with D uncertain. Germline V gene sequence: CDR1 MNHNY, CDR2 SVGAGI (reference sequence). The CDR3 is 15 amino acids. V lost 6 bases and J 4 bases, leaving 16 bases between the germline ends. The DNA of the CDR3 is TGTGCCAGCAGCCACCGTCGCTTTGGGAATCAGCCCCAGCATTTT. The encoded protein is CASSHRRFGNQPQHF.

This clonotype has ten or more counts. This chain joins TRBV29-1 and TRBJ2-4, with D perhaps TRBD2 (5 bases). Germline-derived CDR1 and CDR2 are SQVTM and ANQGSEA. The ends were cut back, 5 bases at V and 7 bases at J, with 9 bases in the middle. The CDR3 is 11 residues long. DNA of the CDR3: TGCAGCGTTTACGGGGTCAACATTCAGTACTTC. This codes for CSVYGVNIQYF. The complete variable domain, with remaining parts taken from reference TRBV29-1 and TRBJ2-4, reads SAVISQKPSRDICQRGTSLTIQCQVDSQVTMMFWYRQQPGQSLTLIATANQGSEATYESGFVIDKFPISRPNLTFSTLTVSNMSPEDSSIYLCSVYGVNIQYFGAGTRLSVL.

The rearrangement links TRBV28 to TRBJ2-7, with TRBD2 identical over 8 bases. CDR1 and CDR2 (germline): MDHEN, SYDVKM. J lost 3 bases, V lost 7 bases, and 5 bases had no gene match. CDR3 length: 13 amino acids. CDR3 residues: CASTSGGHYEQYF. As DNA, the CDR3 is TGTGCCAGCACCTCGGGGGGGCACTACGAGCAGTACTTC. Full variable domain (rest looked up from reference TRBV28 and TRBJ2-7): DVKVTQSSRYLVKRTGEKVFLECVQDMDHENMFWYRQDPGLGLRLIYFSYDVKMKEKGDIPEGYSVSREKKERFSLILESASTNQTSMYLCASTSGGHYEQYFGPGTRLTVT.

This clonotype showed up many times. This chain uses TRBV29-1 with TRBJ2-7; 7 bases match TRBD1. Germline trimming cut 6 bases from V and 4 bases from J; bases unmatched to any gene: 6. CDR1 and CDR2 from the germline V gene are SQVTM and ANQGSEA. This CDR3 comprises 12 residues. The CDR3: CSVAGTDYEQYF. DNA for the CDR3: TGCAGCGTAGCCGGGACAGATTACGAGCAGTACTTC.

V gene TRBV5-1 combines with J gene TRBJ2-4, with D unclear. The DNA end is a closer match to TRBJ2-7, so the J assignment may be wrong. CDR3 length equals 13 residues. Germline-derived CDR1 and CDR2 are SGHRS and YFSETQ. CDR3 coding DNA: TGCGCCAGCAGCTTGGTGGGCGAGAACGAGCAGTACTTC. Amino acid sequence: CASSLVGENEQYF.